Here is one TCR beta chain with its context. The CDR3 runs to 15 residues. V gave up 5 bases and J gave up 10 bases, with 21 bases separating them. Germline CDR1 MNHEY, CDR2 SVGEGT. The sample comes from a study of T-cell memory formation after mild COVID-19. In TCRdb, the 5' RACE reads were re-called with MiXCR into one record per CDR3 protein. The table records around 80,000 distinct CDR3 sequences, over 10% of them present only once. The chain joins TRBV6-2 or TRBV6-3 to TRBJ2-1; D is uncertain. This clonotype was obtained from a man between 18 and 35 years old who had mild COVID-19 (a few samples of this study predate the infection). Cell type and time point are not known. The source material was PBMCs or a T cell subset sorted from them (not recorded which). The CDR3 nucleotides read TGTGCCAGCAGTCCCCGGGCCCCTGGGATGAGGGAGCAGTTCTTC. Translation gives CASSPRAPGMREQFF.